Below are 9 T cell receptor beta chains sequenced from a single sample in a study of CD8+CD57+ T cells in acquired aplastic anemia. TCR beta VDJ and CDR3 were profiled, and genomic DNA was the template. TCRdb analysed the reads with MiXCR anew, one entry per CDR3 protein. The sample carries about 98,000 distinct CDR3 sequences, roughly two thirds recorded once. By flow cytometry, patients selected for sequencing had shown an expansion of CD8+CD57+ cells. The sequenced sample consisted of sorted CD4+, CD8+, or CD8+CD57+ T cells (not recorded which) from PBMCs. All receptors come from a human donor with aplastic anemia.

The chain uses TRBV7-6 and TRBJ1-4; perhaps TRBD1 as D (6 bases). V lost 4 bases to trimming and J lost 8 bases, with 23 bases between them. This CDR3 region has 17 residues. CDR1 is SGHVS, CDR2 FNYEAQ, per germline. CDR3 region: CASSYTGTKGVGEKLFF. The CDR3 DNA follows: TGTGCCAGCAGCTATACCGGGACAAAAGGGGTTGGGGAAAAACTGTTTTTT.

The chain joins TRBV3-1 to TRBJ1-1; D ambiguous. Trimming took off 6 bases at V and 2 bases at J, with 10 bases between the two ends. Germline CDR1 LGHDT, CDR2 YNNKEL (reference sequence). The CDR3 sequence is 13 residues long. In DNA, the CDR3 is TGTGCCAGCAGTTCGAGGCCCAACACTGAAGCTTTCTTT. As protein: CASSSRPNTEAFF.

This clonotype has a handful of counts. The gene calls are TRBV7-9 and TRBJ2-5; D remains ambiguous. CDR1 and CDR2 (germline): SEHNR, FQNEAQ (reference sequence). CDR3 length equals 10 residues. Trimming cost V 6 bases and J 5 bases, with 4 bases left between them. CDR3 nucleotides: TGTGCCAGCAGTCCGGAGACCCAGTACTTC. Translating it yields CASSPETQYF.

The rearrangement links TRBV7-9 to TRBJ2-7; 8 bases are a match to TRBD1. Per germline, CDR1 SEHNR and CDR2 FQNEAQ (reference sequence). V was clipped by 5 bases and J by 2 bases; unmatched bases: 11. This CDR3 is 16 amino acids long. CDR3 sequence reads: CASSPTDGQGTYEQYF. Here the CDR3 DNA reads TGTGCCAGCAGCCCAACGGACGGACAGGGAACCTACGAGCAGTACTTC.

With regard to this clonotype: This may be a read error: a much more frequent sequence differs by one nucleotide. The chain joins TRBV10-3 to TRBJ2-3, with 9 positions matching TRBD1. The CDR3 has 15 amino acids. CDR1 and CDR2 (germline): ENHRY, SYGVKD. The CDR3 coding sequence is TGTGCCAGCAGAAAGACAGGGGGATTCACAGATATGCAGTATTTT. Protein product: CASRKTGGFTDMQYF.

V and J are TRBV7-8 and TRBJ1-1, with D tentatively TRBD1 (6 bases). Per germline, CDR1 SGHVS and CDR2 FQNEAQ. The length of the CDR3 is 13 residues. The ends were cut back, 7 bases at V and 3 bases at J, with 12 bases in the middle. The CDR3, as DNA: TGTGCCAGCACCCCAGGGGTGTACACTGAAGCTTTCTTT. This translates into CASTPGVYTEAFF.

This clonotype was found a few times. The chain joins TRBV9 to TRBJ1-1, with 8 bases lining up with TRBD1. From germline, CDR1 is SGDLS and CDR2 YYNGEE. This CDR3 spans 12 amino acids. V was pared by 5 bases and J by 4 bases, with 1 base of the junction left unmatched. The CDR3 region is CASSGQGTEAFF. DNA for the CDR3: TGTGCCAGCAGTGGACAGGGCACTGAAGCTTTCTTT.

This clonotype came up once. The chain employs TRBV20-1 and TRBJ2-1; TRBD2 matches 11 bases. CDR1 and CDR2 from the germline V gene are DFQATT and SNEGSKA (reference sequence). This CDR3 is built from 16 residues. J was trimmed by 6 bases and V by 1 base; bases with no gene match: 8. This CDR3 is CSARVKTSGTRNEQFF. The CDR3 nucleotides read TGCAGTGCTAGAGTGAAGACTAGCGGGACGCGCAATGAGCAGTTCTTC.

V gene TRBV29-1 combines with J gene TRBJ2-2, with D unclear. The CDR3 totals 11 residues. Germline CDR1 SQVTM, CDR2 ANQGSEA. The ends were cut back, 4 bases at V and 4 bases at J, with 4 bases in the middle. CDR3 in amino acids: CSVASTGELFF. The CDR3, as DNA: TGCAGCGTTGCATCCACCGGGGAGCTGTTTTTT.